This entry concerns a single T cell receptor beta chain. Participants, about 18 to 90 years old, spanned about two dozen US areas. This entry comes from a study of blood T cell repertoires in COVID-19. At the level of the study: Whether acute or convalescent, the COVID-19 samples came from the United States, Italy and Spain.

This CDR3 spans 15 amino acids. Germline V CDR1 and CDR2: LNHDA, SQIVND (reference sequence). Trimming removed 8 bases from V and 2 bases from J, with 18 bases in between. In the study's own analysis: Amplification from reference gene primers served as the basis for estimated nucleated cell counts. Data came from immunoSEQ multiplex PCR; TCRdb stores just in-frame clones and leaves some out. Clonal size and the V and J genes are those of that table, whereas D and trimming came from the DNA. The sample lists around 140,000 clones, roughly 88% occurring once. The genes are TRBV19 and TRBJ1-1, with D maybe TRBD1 (5 bases). Sequenced material: PBMCs or T cells enriched from blood (not recorded which). The TCR comes from a man in his fifties or sixties who had recovered from COVID-19. The CDR3 DNA is TGTGCCAGTTCCAACCCCGGGACTGCCAACACTGAAGCTTTCTTT. Translated, it gives CASSNPGTANTEAFF. The full variable domain, with the rest looked up from reference TRBV19 and TRBJ1-1, is DGGITQSPKYLFRKEGQNVTLSCEQNLNHDAMYWYRQDPGQGLRLIYYSQIVNDFQKGDIAEGYSVSREKKESFPLTVTSAQKNPTAFYLCASSNPGTANTEAFFGQGTRLTVV.